This T cell receptor beta chain was sequenced for a study of blood T cell repertoires in COVID-19. Overall study: COVID-19 samples, acute and convalescent, were from the United States, Italy and Spain. In each case, the material was cDNA or gDNA derived from T cells, B-cell-depleted T cells, or PBMCs.

Patients of the Seattle cohort, enrolled during active infection, were followed longitudinally. Authors' methods: Cell counts per sample came from amplifying reference gene primers. Assay used: immunoSEQ multiplex PCR; TCRdb lists only in-frame clones, some missing. The V and J calls and clone size were taken over from that table, and D and trimming were inferred from the DNA. The sample records about 55,000 clones, 80% to 90% being singletons. Trimming shortened V by 3 bases and J by 9 bases, and 18 bases separated the two germline ends. The CDR3 is 15 amino acids. The germline V gene encodes CDR1 MGHDK and CDR2 SYGVNS.

This sequence originates from a man aged 40-55 years with COVID-19, enrolled during active disease. The sequencing input was peripheral blood. The J gene is TRBJ1-3, the V gene TRBV25-1; D gene uncertain. The CDR3 coding sequence is TGTGCCAGCAGTGATCTAAACGAGGCGACCGCCACCATATATTTT. It is translated as CASSDLNEATATIYF.